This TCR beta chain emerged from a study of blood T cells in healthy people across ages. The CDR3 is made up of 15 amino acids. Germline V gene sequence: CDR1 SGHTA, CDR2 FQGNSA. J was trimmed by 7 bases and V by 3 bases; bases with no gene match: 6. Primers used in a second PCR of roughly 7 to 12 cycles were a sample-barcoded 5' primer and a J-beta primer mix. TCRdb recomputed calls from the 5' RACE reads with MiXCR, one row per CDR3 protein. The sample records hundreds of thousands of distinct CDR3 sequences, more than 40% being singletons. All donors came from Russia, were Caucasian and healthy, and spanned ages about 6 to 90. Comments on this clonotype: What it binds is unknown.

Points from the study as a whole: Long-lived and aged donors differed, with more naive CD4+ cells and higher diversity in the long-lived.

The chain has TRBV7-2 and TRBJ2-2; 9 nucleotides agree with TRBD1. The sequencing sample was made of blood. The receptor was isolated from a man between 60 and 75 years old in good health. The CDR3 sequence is CASSFNRGQGGELFF. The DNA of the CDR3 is TGTGCCAGCAGCTTCAACAGGGGGCAGGGCGGGGAGCTGTTTTTT. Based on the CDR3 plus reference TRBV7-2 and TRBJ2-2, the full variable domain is GAGVSQSPSNKVTEKGKDVELRCDPISGHTALYWYRQSLGQGLEFLIYFQGNSAPDKSGLPSDRFSAERTGGSVSTLTIQRTQQEDSAVYLCASSFNRGQGGELFFGEGSRLTVL.